Described below is a single TCR beta chain sequence and its context. The data were taken from a study of control samples from healthy donors and cancer patients. TCRdb's table, derived via immunoSEQ multiplex PCR, lists solely in-frame clones and lacks some. The table includes roughly 63,000 clones, roughly 89% detected once. The TCR was taken from a man between 60 and 70 years old with colorectal cancer. Sequencing was carried out using PBMCs.

The CDR3 sequence: CASSVQGYEQYF. As DNA, the CDR3 is TGCGCCAGCAGCGTGCAGGGCTACGAGCAGTACTTC. The chain links TRBV5-1 to TRBJ2-7, with a tentative D call TRBD1 (5 bases). Germline CDR1 SGHRS, CDR2 YFSETQ. The CDR3 runs 12 residues. V dropped 4 bases and J dropped 3 bases, with 8 bases sitting between them.